The 21 T cell receptor beta chains given below trace back to one sample, sequenced in a study of Tregs in tolerant kidney transplant recipients. Sequencing used immunoSEQ multiplex PCR; TCRdb keeps in-frame clones, though not all of them. The sample includes approximately 30,000 clones. The specimen comprised CD8+ T cells from blood, sampled before the transplant. Source of these receptors: a human donor who received a combined kidney and bone marrow transplant.

Comment on this clone: The DNA ends 3 residues before the CDR3 does, and the rest of the CDR3 is filled in from the germline J gene. The V gene is TRBV23-1, the J gene TRBJ2-4, with 8 bases matching TRBD1. TRBV23-1 is placed among ORFs of uncertain function. The V and J ends lost 7 bases and 1 base, in that order; junction bases with no gene match: 12. The CDR3 totals 17 residues. The CDR3 spells CASIPSGRGLAKNIQYF. The sequenced CDR3 bases are TGCGCCAGCATTCCTTCGGGCAGGGGGCTCGCCAAAAACATT.

On this clone itself: The CDR3 end falls 3 residues outside the read, so it is completed with the germline J gene. This chain links TRBV28 with TRBJ2-7, with 9 bases matching TRBD1. Trimming took 6 bases from V and 0 from J; bases not matched to a gene: 3. The CDR3 is 14 amino acids. Per the germline V gene, CDR1 is MDHEN and CDR2 is SYDVKM. CDR3 in amino acids: CASRTGGSSYEQYF. The covered CDR3 bases are TGTGCCAGCAGGACAGGGGGAAGCTCCTACGAG.

As for this clone: The sequence runs out 3 residues before the end of the CDR3; the remainder is reconstructed from the germline J gene. This chain uses TRBV12-3 or TRBV12-4 with TRBJ1-1; D gene uncertain. V was cut by 3 bases and J by 0 bases, with 5 bases left in between. The CDR3 is 13 amino acids. CDR3 bases read: TGTGCCAGCAGTTTCGACTTGAACACTGAA. It codes for CASSFDLNTE. The whole CDR3 region reads CASSFDLNTEAFF.

Turning to this clone: The read terminates 3 residues before the CDR3 end, so the remaining end is supplied by the germline J gene. This chain joins TRBV7-2 and TRBJ2-3; D remains ambiguous. Germline loops: CDR1 SGHTA, CDR2 FQGNSA. The CDR3 contains 12 residues. CDR3 DNA, as far as it was read: TGTGCCAGCAGCTTAATGGGCATCGCG. This gives the protein CASSLMGIA. The whole CDR3 reads CASSLMGIAQYF.

Partial CDR3 DNA: TGTGCCAGCAGCTTAGGGGCCCTTGCGACAGATACG. Its translation: CASSLGALATDT. The CDR3 as a whole reads CASSLGALATDTQYF. The chain links TRBV7-9 to TRBJ2-3; D is ambiguous. Read sequence stops 3 residues before the CDR3 end, and the germline J gene provides the missing end. Trimming took 1 base from V and 3 from J, leaving 11 bases between them. The CDR3 sequence is 15 residues long. Germline V gene data show CDR1 as SEHNR and CDR2 as FQNEAQ (reference sequence).

A remark on this clone: The read ends 3 residues before the CDR3 terminus; that terminus is restored from the germline J gene. The chain links TRBV7-9 to TRBJ1-5, with D tentatively TRBD1 (5 bases). The CDR3 length is 14 residues. CDR1 is SEHNR and CDR2 is FQNEAQ in the germline V gene (reference sequence). The V and J ends lost 5 bases and 5 bases respectively, with 13 bases between them. CDR3 DNA (partial): TGTGCCAGCAGCCCATCAGGGTTGTATCAGCCC. Protein sequence: CASSPSGLYQP. The whole CDR3 protein is CASSPSGLYQPQHF.

Remarks on this clone: The CDR3 end falls 3 residues outside the read, so it is completed with the germline J gene. The chain employs TRBV2 and TRBJ2-1, with D perhaps matching TRBD1 (5 bases). This CDR3 has 15 amino acids. CDR1 is SNHLY and CDR2 is FYNNEI in the germline V gene. The ends were cut back, 2 bases at V and 4 bases at J, with 12 bases in the middle. CDR3 bases read: TGTGCCAGCAGTGAAACGGCAGGGCCGTACAATGAG. It codes for CASSETAGPYNE. In full, the CDR3 reads CASSETAGPYNEQFF.

As concerns this clone: The CDR3 end falls 3 residues outside the read, so it is completed with the germline J gene. This chain links TRBV19 with TRBJ2-7, with D maybe TRBD1 (5 bases). CDR1 is LNHDA, CDR2 SQIVND, per germline (reference sequence). With 3 bases removed from V and 0 bases from J, the gap between germline ends came to 9 bases. This CDR3 is 14 amino acids long. The sequenced part of the CDR3 DNA is TGTGCCAGTAGTATGAGCGACAGCTCCTACGAG. Encoded protein: CASSMSDSSYE. Given in full, the CDR3 is CASSMSDSSYEQYF.

Regarding this clone: The sequence runs out 3 residues before the end of the CDR3; the remainder is reconstructed from the germline J gene. The chain is built from TRBV7-6 and TRBJ2-7; 10 bases line up with TRBD1. CDR3 size: 15 residues. Germline V gene sequence: CDR1 SGHVS, CDR2 FNYEAQ. V gave up 5 bases and J gave up 4 bases; unmatched junction bases: 8. This CDR3 reads CASSPGQGGRYEQYF. The DNA read from the CDR3 is TGTGCCAGCAGCCCAGGACAGGGGGGGAGGTACGAG. Filled out from reference TRBV7-6 and TRBJ2-7, the complete variable domain reads GAGVSQSPRYKVTKRGQDVALRCDPISGHVSLYWYRQALGQGPEFLTYFNYEAQQDKSGLPNDRFSAERPEGSISTLTIQRTEQRDSAMYRCASSPGQGGRYEQYFGPGTRLTVT.

Partial CDR3 DNA: TGTGCCAGCAGCCGAAGGGGCCCCGTAGCCTATGGC. This encodes CASSRRGPVAYG. The entire CDR3 protein reads CASSRRGPVAYGYTF. The genes are TRBV27 and TRBJ1-2; D is possibly TRBD1 (5 bases). The CDR3 is cut off 3 residues early in the read; its end comes from the germline J gene. V was cut by 6 bases and J by 4 bases, with 18 bases left in between. CDR1 and CDR2 (germline): MNHEY, SMNVEV (reference sequence). The CDR3 contains 15 residues.

Points on this clone: The read stops 3 residues short of the end of the CDR3; the missing end is completed from the germline J gene. The rearrangement uses TRBV5-1 and TRBJ1-2, with 8 bases aligning to TRBD1. V shed 5 bases, J shed 5 bases, and the junction held 5 bases outside the gene matches. This CDR3 is 13 amino acids long. CDR1 is SGHRS and CDR2 is YFSETQ in the germline V gene. The chain's CDR3 is CASSPGGGYGYTF. CDR3 bases read: TGCGCCAGCAGTCCAGGGGGCGGGTATGGC.

On this clone: The sequence runs out 3 residues before the end of the CDR3; the remainder is reconstructed from the germline J gene. This chain connects TRBV6-2 or TRBV6-3 to TRBJ2-7; tentatively, D is TRBD2 (5 bases). CDR1 MNHEY and CDR2 SVGEGT come from the germline V gene. This CDR3 is 13 amino acids long. V was trimmed by 2 bases and J by 6 bases, leaving 11 bases between them. The CDR3 is CASSYVAGGEQYF. The sequenced CDR3 bases are TGTGCCAGCAGTTACGTGGCGGGCGGCGAG.

About this clone itself: The CDR3 is cut off 3 residues early in the read; its end comes from the germline J gene. The V call is TRBV5-5, the J call TRBJ2-1; 7 bases are a match to TRBD2. The CDR3 is 13 amino acids. V was clipped by 1 base and J by 6 bases; unmatched bases: 1. In germline, CDR1 is SGHKS, CDR2 YYEKEE (reference sequence). Incomplete CDR3 DNA: TGTGCCAGCAGCTTGAGGACTAGCAATGAG. Residues: CASSLRTSNE. The complete CDR3 sequence is CASSLRTSNEQFF.

Worth noting for this clone: Read sequence stops 3 residues before the CDR3 end, and the germline J gene provides the missing end. The chain employs TRBV28 and TRBJ2-2; 8 nucleotides match TRBD2. Germline lookup yields CDR1 MDHEN and CDR2 SYDVKM. The ends lost 5 bases at V and 0 bases at J; junction bases unmatched: 2. CDR3 length: 15 amino acids. CDR3 DNA, as far as it was read: TGTGCCAGCAGTCCGGGACTAGCGAACACCGGGGAG. Translation gives CASSPGLANTGE. The full-length CDR3 reads as CASSPGLANTGELFF.

Worth noting for this clone: Read sequence stops 3 residues before the CDR3 end, and the germline J gene provides the missing end. The gene calls are TRBV7-8 and TRBJ2-3; 9 bases line up with TRBD2. Germline loops: CDR1 SGHVS, CDR2 FQNEAQ. The V segment lost 8 bases and the J segment 2 bases; nucleotides outside the gene matches: 11. The CDR3 runs to 16 residues. The CDR3 bases that were read are TGTGCCAGCGGAGAAAGCGGGAGGCCACCCACAGATACG. Its translation is CASGESGRPPTDT. The full CDR3 reads CASGESGRPPTDTQYF.

With regard to this clone: Read data end 3 residues before the CDR3 end; the end is taken from the germline J gene. This sequence joins TRBV6-1 and TRBJ1-5; D is undetermined. Germline CDR1 MNHNS, CDR2 SASEGT. Trimming cost V 3 bases and J 0 bases, with 6 bases left between them. CDR3 length: 14 amino acids. CDR3 residues: CASSEYSSNQPQHF. The CDR3 DNA, read in part, is TGTGCCAGCAGTGAGTACAGTAGCAATCAGCCC.

Notes on this clone: Read data end 3 residues before the CDR3 end; the end is taken from the germline J gene. The rearrangement uses TRBV12-3 or TRBV12-4 and TRBJ1-2; TRBD1 agrees at 8 bases. The CDR3 runs to 14 residues. The trim removed 3 bases at V and 7 bases at J, leaving 7 bases unmatched. CDR3 protein: CASSFDDRGAGYTF. Incomplete CDR3 DNA: TGTGCCAGCAGTTTCGACGACAGGGGAGCTGGC.

CDR3 amino acids: CSARGTSRYEQYF. The CDR3 DNA, read in part, is TGCAGTGCTAGGGGGACTAGCCGTTACGAG. The V gene is TRBV20-1, the J gene TRBJ2-7; TRBD2 matches 9 bases. The observed sequence ends 3 residues before the CDR3 terminus, with the missing tail filled in from the germline J gene. Trimming removed 3 bases from V and 4 bases from J; junction bases left unmatched: 4. Germline CDR1 DFQATT, CDR2 SNEGSKA (reference sequence). The CDR3 has 13 residues.

For this clone: The observed sequence ends 3 residues before the CDR3 terminus, with the missing tail filled in from the germline J gene. The V gene is TRBV20-1, the J gene TRBJ2-1, with 8 positions matching TRBD2. V was pared by 3 bases and J by 4 bases, with 8 bases of the junction left unmatched. Per the germline V gene, CDR1 is DFQATT and CDR2 is SNEGSKA (reference sequence). The CDR3 is 15 residues long. The CDR3 region is CSARDTSGAYNEQFF. CDR3 DNA, as far as it was read: TGCAGTGCTAGGGATACTAGCGGAGCTTACAATGAG.

A remark on this clone: The CDR3 is cut off 3 residues early in the read; its end comes from the germline J gene. This chain uses TRBV18 with TRBJ2-5; 8 nucleotides line up with TRBD1. The trim removed 2 bases at V and 1 base at J, leaving 3 bases unmatched. Germline CDR1 is KGHSH and CDR2 is LQKENI. CDR3 length: 15 amino acids. This chain's CDR3 is CASSPEGTGQETQYF. CDR3 bases read: TGTGCCAGCTCACCAGAGGGGACAGGCCAAGAGACC.

Points on this clone: The read ends 3 residues shy of where the CDR3 ends; the end is completed using the germline J gene. The chain joins TRBV29-1 to TRBJ1-4; 9 bases are a match to TRBD1. The CDR3 loop spans 14 amino acids. CDR1 SQVTM and CDR2 ANQGSEA come from the germline V gene. V shed 7 bases and J 6 bases; nucleotides not matched to a gene: 9. CDR3 DNA, as far as it was read: TGCAGCGCCCGGGGGGGACAGGGTGATGAAAAA. Its protein product is CSARGGQGDEK. The CDR3 reads in full as CSARGGQGDEKLFF.